Described below is a single T cell receptor beta chain sequence and its context. The target of this receptor is not known. No base quality information exists; no much larger clone differs at one position. Other nucleotide sequences from this sample produce the same CDR3. CD8 naive samples were CD45RO-negative cells positively selected for CCR7, giving a CD45RA+CCR7+ population that excluded TemRA cells. The donors were healthy, HIV-negative adults with no recently reported acute infections or vaccinations. Every donor was a Caucasian adult residing in Nashville, Tennessee, USA. Blood was collected by leukapheresis, and PBMCs were isolated by Ficoll-Histopaque density gradient centrifugation and then cryopreserved in liquid nitrogen vapor phase. Purity and quantity of every magnetically sorted T cell population were checked by analytical flow cytometry. Each sorted fraction had its genomic DNA isolated and then quantified by UV absorbance on a Nanodrop 2000c.

The sample originates from a study of shared clonotypes between healthy human individuals (dated by TCRdb to the early 2020s). Background on the whole study: Two women and a few men aged 18 to 49 years were included in the cohort. For each donor, CD4 naive and CD4 memory were each run on three plates, CD8 naive on two plates, and CD8 memory on one plate. To estimate repertoire size and how much clonotypes are shared between individuals, the study performed deep sequencing of blood TCR repertoires from 4 to 6 healthy adults. To increase sequencing depth and limit assay-specific biases, TCR repertoire library preparation and sequencing were carried out by different laboratories using diverse techniques. Per donor, leukapheresis produced somewhere between about 0.9 and 9.5 billion PBMCs. The research as a whole found: When several donors were compared, the shared fraction of clonotypes was 5% to 6.5% for naive CD4, less than 4% for naive CD8, roughly 2.5% for memory CD4, and 0.4% for memory CD8. Compared with non-shared clonotypes, the clonotypes found in all four sorted-subset donors had higher generation probabilities. Incomplete sequencing was indicated by rarefaction of sorted-subset datasets, despite the large sequencing depth. Naive subsets generally had larger estimated clonotype richness than memory subsets did. The small number of donors limited the genetic and exposure-history diversity represented. Sampling was limited to blood, and TCR repertoires in tissue likely differ from TCR repertoires in blood. Pairwise subsampling indicated that sequencing depth was expected to affect the degree of clonotype sharing among donors.

Using the deep immunoSEQ assay, TCR CDR3 regions were amplified from genomic DNA by multiplex PCR. For each cell subset, the extracted genomic DNA was distributed evenly across all wells of several immunoSEQ 96-well plates, and each plate served as one replicate. Each replicate PCR for sorted subsets received about 0.2 ug genomic DNA, equal to about 30,000 T cell genomes. The purified libraries were quantified using a Qubit 3.0 fluorometer, sized with a Bioanalyzer 2100, and then quantified again using the KAPA Library Quantification kit. Each immunoSEQ 96-well plate was sequenced on its own single-read 150-cycle Illumina NextSeq 550 flow cell. Under the source paper's analysis protocol: Because only junctional sequences without quality scores were contained in the immunoSEQ output, filtering matching that applied to full-length reads could not be performed. To assign V/J genes and CDR3, sequences were annotated against IMGT germline references using PyIR, a Python wrapper for IgBLAST v1.9. Any read was removed if the V/J assignment was weak (E-value above 1e-6), the CDR3 was missing, or the read contained stop codons, out-of-frame junctions, or ambiguous translated residues. V3J clonotypes were defined by identical inferred V gene, J gene, and CDR3 amino acid sequence. Percentage overlap between repertoires was calculated by dividing the number of shared unique clonotypes by the size of the smaller repertoire. Repertoire richness was assessed with RTK rarefaction, the Chao1 estimator, and Recon v2.1 estimates of unobserved clonotypes. Generation probabilities for all TCRbeta clonotypes obtained by the gDNA method from a handful of donors were computed using OLGA. TCRdb took this table from immuneACCESS and kept in-frame rearrangements with V and J called. Such tables lack part of the clones; where checked against another copy, unresolved V genes explain under half of the gap, and the rest is unexplained. V and J calls and clone size come straight from that table; D and trimming were deduced from the DNA. The sample table contains about 2 million clones; only one count was recorded for over 85% of them. Roughly 1.2% of the sample is in the top ten clones.

The CDR3, cysteine through phenylalanine, is 15 amino acids long. Solely the CDR3 DNA is kept, with 45 bases framed from the first base. CDR1 and CDR2, looked up from the germline V gene, are MDHEN and SYDVKM. V is clipped by 2 bases and J by 0 bases, and the sequence between their germline boundaries is 10 bases long. The chain links TRBV28 with TRBJ1-1; the D gene remains uncertain. Sequencing was performed on naive CD8+ T cells sorted from blood. Interpreted using the paper, the cell subset or site label stands for: CD45RA+CCR7+. This receptor was taken from a man aged 18 to 35 in good health. The CDR3 protein: CASSLTGGLNTEAFF. The bases read TGTGCCAGCAGTTTAACCGGCGGATTGAACACTGAAGCTTTCTTT.